A single sample gave rise to the 16 T cell receptor beta chains below, sequenced in a study of CD8 T cells in ankylosing spondylitis. From the 5' RACE reads, TCRdb called clonotypes with MiXCR, one entry per CDR3 protein. The sample gives 200,000 or so distinct CDR3 sequences, about 18% of which show up once; roughly 4.5% is in the top ten. Sequencing was carried out using blood, either unsorted or a sorted T cell fraction (not recorded which). All receptors come from a male donor aged 10-29 years with ankylosing spondylitis or in good health (not recorded which).

This clonotype was seen many times. This chain joins TRBV20-1 and TRBJ1-3, with a tentative D call TRBD1 (5 bases). This CDR3 contains 13 residues. V was clipped by 3 bases and J by 2 bases, with 8 bases between them. Per germline, CDR1 DFQATT and CDR2 SNEGSKA (reference sequence). CDR3 region: CSASEDTGNTIYF. CDR3 sequence (DNA): TGCAGTGCTAGCGAGGACACTGGAAACACCATATATTTT.

Ten or more counts support this clonotype. The J gene is TRBJ1-5, the V gene TRBV27; TRBD1 matches at 9 bases. Germline V lookup: CDR1 MNHEY, CDR2 SMNVEV (reference sequence). The CDR3 has 16 amino acids. J lost 5 bases, V lost 4 bases, and 9 bases had no gene match. The DNA for the CDR3 is TGTGCCAGCAGTTCCCATACAGGGGGCCGGCATCAGCCCCAGCATTTT. This encodes CASSSHTGGRHQPQHF.

This clonotype was detected many times. The gene calls are TRBV3-1 and TRBJ2-3, with 7 bases fitting TRBD2. The germline V gene has CDR1 LGHDT and CDR2 YNNKEL (reference sequence). Losses at the gene ends were 1 base for V and 5 bases for J; bases not matched to a gene: 6. This CDR3 contains 15 residues. The CDR3 DNA is TGTGCCAGCAGCCAAGGGGTCTCGGGGGGAGATACGCAGTATTTT. Its protein product is CASSQGVSGGDTQYF.

This clonotype was seen ten or more times. The chain is built from TRBV10-3 and TRBJ2-2; 8 bases fit TRBD2. V was pared by 3 bases and J by 6 bases, with 6 bases of the junction left unmatched. Germline lookup yields CDR1 ENHRY and CDR2 SYGVKD. The CDR3 is 15 amino acids. CDR3 region: CAISEVVAGSGELFF. The CDR3 region has the DNA TGTGCCATCAGTGAAGTGGTAGCGGGGTCCGGGGAGCTGTTTTTT.

Many counts were recorded for this clonotype. J is TRBJ2-5 and V is TRBV7-2; possibly TRBD1 for D (5 bases). CDR1 is SGHTA and CDR2 is FQGNSA in the germline V gene. V was shortened by 5 bases and J by 5 bases, with 15 bases between the two germline ends. There are 14 residues in the CDR3. The CDR3 here is CASSQGVGRETQYF. The DNA of the CDR3 is TGTGCCAGCAGCCAAGGGGTCGGGCGGGAGACCCAGTACTTC.

This clonotype was seen ten or more times. V and J are TRBV30 and TRBJ2-7; D may correspond to TRBD1 or TRBD2 (5 bases each). This CDR3 is 14 amino acids long. The germline V gene encodes CDR1 GTSNPN and CDR2 SVGIG (reference sequence). V was shortened by 3 bases and J by 0 bases, with 12 bases between the two germline ends. The CDR3 spells CAWRLTGPSYEQYF. The CDR3 DNA reads as TGTGCCTGGAGGCTAACGGGACCCTCCTACGAGCAGTACTTC.

At least ten counts were recorded for this clonotype. CDR3 protein: CSAPTSRSSYNEQFF. The CDR3 bases are TGCAGTGCACCCACTAGCCGAAGCTCCTACAATGAGCAGTTCTTC. The chain uses TRBV20-1 and TRBJ2-1; weak D call: TRBD2 (6 bases). CDR3 length: 15 amino acids. CDR1 is DFQATT, CDR2 SNEGSKA, per germline (reference sequence). V dropped 6 bases and J dropped 0 bases, with 15 bases sitting between them.

This clonotype was detected ten times or more. The chain combines TRBV6-5 with TRBJ1-3; no clear D gene. The V gene's germline CDR1 is MNHEY and CDR2 SVGAGI. V was cut by 2 bases and J by 4 bases, with 9 bases left in between. The CDR3 sequence is 14 residues long. CDR3 residues: CASSYKGGGNTIYF. The DNA for the CDR3 is TGTGCCAGCAGTTACAAAGGCGGCGGAAACACCATATATTTT.

This clonotype was seen repeatedly, ten times or more. The chain is built from TRBV5-1 and TRBJ2-7; D is perhaps TRBD1 (6 bases). Per the germline V gene, CDR1 is SGHRS and CDR2 is YFSETQ. The CDR3 spans 14 residues. Deletions cut 0 bases from V and 4 bases from J, with 11 bases between. CDR3 sequence: CASSLAKQGYEQYF. The CDR3 nucleotides read TGCGCCAGCAGCTTGGCCAAACAGGGATACGAGCAGTACTTC.

This clonotype has ten or more counts. The CDR3 bases are TGTGCCAGCAGCGTCGCCCCTGGACAAGTCCAAGAGACCCAGTACTTC. The encoded protein is CASSVAPGQVQETQYF. The rearrangement links TRBV9 to TRBJ2-5, with TRBD1 as a possible D gene (5 bases). The CDR3 contains 16 residues. Germline loops: CDR1 SGDLS, CDR2 YYNGEE. V was shortened by 2 bases and J by 1 base, with 15 bases between the two germline ends.

Points on this clonotype: A much bigger clone sits one base away, suggesting this may be a read error. The chain recombines TRBV5-1 with TRBJ2-3; D may be TRBD1 (5 bases). The length of the CDR3 is 14 residues. In germline, CDR1 is SGHRS, CDR2 YFSETQ. V shed 4 bases and J shed 1 base, with 10 bases lying between them. In nucleotides, the CDR3 is TGCGCCAGCAGCGGGGCCTCTGGCACAGATACGCAGTATTTT. It encodes CASSGASGTDTQYF.

This clonotype was seen at least ten times. CDR3 in DNA: TGCAGTGCTAGAGATCTAACGGACACCTTCGGGCAGTACTTC. Its protein product is CSARDLTDTFGQYF. The chain combines TRBV20-1 with TRBJ2-7; possibly TRBD1 for D (5 bases). Germline CDR1 reads DFQATT; CDR2 reads SNEGSKA (reference sequence). CDR3 length equals 14 residues. The V end lost 0 bases, the J end lost 9 bases, and 18 bases lay between the germline ends.

J is TRBJ1-1 and V is TRBV7-9; D is uncertain. Germline V gives CDR1 SEHNR, CDR2 FQNEAQ (reference sequence). The length of the CDR3 is 14 residues. Trimming stripped 5 bases from V and 2 bases from J, with 12 bases between. The CDR3 nucleotides are TGTGCCAGCAGCCCAGAGCCTGCTAACACTGAAGCTTTCTTT. Amino acids: CASSPEPANTEAFF.

This sequence joins TRBV12-2 and TRBJ2-1; TRBD1, the D gene given by the table, was not confirmed from the DNA. TRBV12-2 is reported as a pseudogene. The CDR3 is 20 amino acids. The CDR3, as DNA: TGTGCAAGTCGCGCTTCCGGGACAGGGGGGTACTTCGACTCCTACAATGAGCAGTTCTTC. This gives the protein CASRASGTGGYFDSYNEQFF.

The rearrangement uses TRBV6-5 and TRBJ2-7; no reliable D call. CDR1 is MNHEY, CDR2 SVGAGI, per germline. Trimming took 2 bases from V and 3 from J, leaving 8 bases between them. The CDR3 contains 13 residues. The CDR3: CASSYVFGYEQYF. In DNA, the CDR3 is TGTGCCAGCAGTTACGTTTTCGGCTACGAGCAGTACTTC.

This clonotype showed up many times. V and J are TRBV24-1 and TRBJ2-6; D uncertain. The CDR3 loop spans 14 amino acids. The germline CDR1 and CDR2 sequences are KGHDR and SFDVKD. V shed 9 bases and J shed 0 bases, with 8 bases lying between them. CDR3 residues: CATLHSSGANVLTF. The CDR3 DNA is TGTGCCACCCTACACAGCTCTGGGGCCAACGTCCTGACTTTC.